The subject of this entry is one T cell receptor (beta chain). The same CDR3 is also encoded by other DNA sequences in this sample. This specimen belongs to a study of blood T cell repertoires in COVID-19. The overall study: Both acute and convalescent COVID-19 samples were obtained from the United States, Italy and Spain.

Germline V lookup: CDR1 LNHDA, CDR2 SQIVND (reference sequence). The CDR3 length is 11 residues. After removal of 6 bases from V and 9 bases from J, the junction contained 2 bases not matched to a gene. Repertoires were generated with immunoSEQ multiplex PCR, while TCRdb's copy carries only in-frame clones and drops some. Of roughly 86,000 clones listed, about four fifths are singletons. Sample: peripheral blood. The chain recombines TRBV19 with TRBJ1-5, with 7 bases matching TRBD1. The origin of this receptor is a human donor in a cohort sampled during active COVID-19. The CDR3 is CASSRGRPQHF. CDR3 sequence (DNA): TGTGCCAGTAGCAGGGGGAGGCCCCAGCATTTT.